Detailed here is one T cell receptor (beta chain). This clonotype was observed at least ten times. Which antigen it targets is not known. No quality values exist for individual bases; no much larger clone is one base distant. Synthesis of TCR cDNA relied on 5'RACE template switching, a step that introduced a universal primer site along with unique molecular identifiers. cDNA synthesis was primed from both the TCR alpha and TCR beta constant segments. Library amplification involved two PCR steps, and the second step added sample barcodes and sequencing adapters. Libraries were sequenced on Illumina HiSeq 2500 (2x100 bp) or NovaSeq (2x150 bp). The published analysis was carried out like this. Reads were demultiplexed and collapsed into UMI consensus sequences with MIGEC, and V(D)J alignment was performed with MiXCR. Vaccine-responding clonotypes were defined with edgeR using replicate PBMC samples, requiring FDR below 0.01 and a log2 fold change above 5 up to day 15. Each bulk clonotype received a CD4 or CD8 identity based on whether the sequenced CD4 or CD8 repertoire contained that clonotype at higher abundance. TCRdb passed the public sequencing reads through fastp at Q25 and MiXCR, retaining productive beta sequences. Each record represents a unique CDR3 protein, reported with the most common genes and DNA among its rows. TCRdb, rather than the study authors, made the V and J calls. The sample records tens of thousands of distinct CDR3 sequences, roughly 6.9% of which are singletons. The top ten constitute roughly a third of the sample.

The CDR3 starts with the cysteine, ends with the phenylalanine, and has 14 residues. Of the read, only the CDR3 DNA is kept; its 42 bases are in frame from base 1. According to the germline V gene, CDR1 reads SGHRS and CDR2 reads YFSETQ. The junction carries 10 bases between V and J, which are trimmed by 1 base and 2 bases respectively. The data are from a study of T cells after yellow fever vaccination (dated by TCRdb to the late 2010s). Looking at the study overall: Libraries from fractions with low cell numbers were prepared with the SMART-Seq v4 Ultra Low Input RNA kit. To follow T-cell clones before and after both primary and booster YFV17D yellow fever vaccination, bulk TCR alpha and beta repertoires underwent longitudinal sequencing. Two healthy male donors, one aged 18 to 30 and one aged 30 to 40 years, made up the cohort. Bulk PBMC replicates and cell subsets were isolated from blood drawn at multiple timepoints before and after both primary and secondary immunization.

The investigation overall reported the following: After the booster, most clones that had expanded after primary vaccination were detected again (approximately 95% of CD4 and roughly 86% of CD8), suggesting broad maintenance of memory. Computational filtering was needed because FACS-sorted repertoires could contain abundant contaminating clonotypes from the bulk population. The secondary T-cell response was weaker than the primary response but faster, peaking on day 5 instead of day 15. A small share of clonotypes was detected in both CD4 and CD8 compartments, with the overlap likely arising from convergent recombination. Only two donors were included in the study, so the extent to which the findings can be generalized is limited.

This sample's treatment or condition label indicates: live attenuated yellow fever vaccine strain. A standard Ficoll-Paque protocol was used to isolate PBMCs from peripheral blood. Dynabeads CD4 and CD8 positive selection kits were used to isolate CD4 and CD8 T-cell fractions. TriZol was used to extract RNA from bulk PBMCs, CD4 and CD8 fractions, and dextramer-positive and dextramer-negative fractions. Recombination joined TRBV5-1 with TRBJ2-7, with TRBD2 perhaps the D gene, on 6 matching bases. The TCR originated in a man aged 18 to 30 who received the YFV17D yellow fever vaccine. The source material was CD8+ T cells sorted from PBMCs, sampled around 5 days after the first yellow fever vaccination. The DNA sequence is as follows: TGCGCCAGCAGCTTGTTGGGACTCACCTACGAGCAGTACTTC. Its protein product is CASSLLGLTYEQYF.